This is a list of T cell receptor beta chains from one sample in a study of cytomegalovirus exposure and HLA in healthy donors. Sequenced by immunoSEQ multiplex PCR; TCRdb stores in-frame clones only, minus some. In the table there are roughly 200,000 clones, roughly 82% of which are singletons. The sequencing input was PBMCs. Every receptor here comes from a woman in her forties or fifties in good health and CMV-seronegative. CDR3s include the opening cysteine and the closing phenylalanine or tryptophan. A D gene is named only where the DNA matches it firmly. Not all rows give a size; the values are once, few, many and, for expanded clones, a class.

abundance	v_gene	j_gene	d_gene	CDR3nt	CDR3aa
.	TRBV5-6	TRBJ1-2	.	TGTGCCAGCAGCTTGTGGCCAGGGCTGACTGGCTACACCTTC	CASSLWPGLTGYTF
once	TRBV27	TRBJ2-7	TRBD1	TGTGCCAGCAGTTTTACCCCCCTGACAGGGGTAAAAAACGAGCAGTACTTC	CASSFTPLTGVKNEQYF
.	TRBV29-1	TRBJ1-2	.	TGCAGCGTTGTGGTACAGGACTATGGCTACACCTTC	CSVVVQDYGYTF
.	TRBV5-1	TRBJ1-1	.	TGCGCCAGCAGTTTATCGGGTATGGCGGAAGCTTTCTTT	CASSLSGMAEAFF
few	TRBV6-1	TRBJ2-3	.	TGTGCCAGCAGTGGACAGTTGGGTATCCAAGATACGCAGTATTTT	CASSGQLGIQDTQYF
.	TRBV28	TRBJ1-2	TRBD1	TGTGCCAGCAGTTTATTTAGGGGACAGGGACTTGGCTACACCTTC	CASSLFRGQGLGYTF
.	TRBV30	TRBJ2-1	.	TGTGCCTGGAGTGGTGGAGGCCCGGAGCAGTTCTTC	CAWSGGGPEQFF
.	TRBV7-2	TRBJ2-3	.	TGTGCCAGCAGCTTCCAGCCAGCGGATACGCAGTATTTT	CASSFQPADTQYF
.	TRBV4-1	TRBJ2-5	TRBD1	TGCGCCAGCAGCCAGTCCACAGGGGGCATTGGCGGGGAGACCCAGTACTTC	CASSQSTGGIGGETQYF
.	TRBV27	TRBJ2-1	.	TGTGCCAGCAGTTTAAGTGTTTGGGGCAACCGACAGTTCTTC	CASSLSVWGNRQFF
.	TRBV7-2	TRBJ2-7	TRBD2	TGTGCCAGCAGCTTAGACGGCGGGGGAACCTACGAGCAGTACTTC	CASSLDGGGTYEQYF
.	TRBV10-3	TRBJ2-1	TRBD2	TGTGCCATCAGTCGGACTAGCGGCAATGAGCAGTTCTTC	CAISRTSGNEQFF
.	TRBV9	TRBJ2-5	.	TGTGCCAGCAGCGTCTCACCGGAAGAGACCCAGTACTTC	CASSVSPEETQYF
few	TRBV28	TRBJ1-1	.	TGTGCCAGCGCGGTGAACACTGAAGCTTTCTTT	CASAVNTEAFF
.	TRBV5-1	TRBJ1-2	TRBD1	TGCGCCAGCAGGGGACAGGGAGTCGATGGCTACACCTTC	CASRGQGVDGYTF
.	TRBV18	TRBJ1-5	TRBD1	TGTGCCAGCTCTCGGGACAGGGGGAAAGAGCCCCAGCATTTT	CASSRDRGKEPQHF
.	TRBV27	TRBJ2-1	TRBD2	TGTGCCAGCAGCCCGGGAGGGGTAAATGAGCAGTTCTTC	CASSPGGVNEQFF
.	TRBV4-1	TRBJ2-3	.	TGCGCCAGCAGCCAAGACTGGGGCGATACGCAGTATTTT	CASSQDWGDTQYF
.	TRBV4-2	TRBJ2-2	.	TGTGCCAGCAGCCAGGCCGACTGGCATGGTGACACCGGGGAGCTGTTTTTT	CASSQADWHGDTGELFF
.	TRBV2	TRBJ2-7	TRBD2	TGTGCCAGCACTCGGCGGGAGGGGTACGAGCAGTACTTC	CASTRREGYEQYF
.	TRBV9	TRBJ2-7	.	TGTGCCAGCAGCGACCCTTTGTCGGGCGGGGACTACGAGCAGTACTTC	CASSDPLSGGDYEQYF
.	TRBV19	TRBJ2-1	TRBD2	TGTGCCAGCCAATTTCGGGGGGGATCCTACAATGAGCAGTTCTTC	CASQFRGGSYNEQFF
once	TRBV5-1	TRBJ1-5	TRBD1	TGCGCCAGCATCACCCCCACTCAGGGGGCCCTTGATCAGCCCCAGCATTTT	CASITPTQGALDQPQHF
.	TRBV29-1	TRBJ1-2	.	TGCAGCGTGCGGGGGCTAGCTAACTATGGCTACACCTTC	CSVRGLANYGYTF